What follows are 15 T cell receptor beta chains derived from one specimen sequenced in a study of T cell changes during pregnancy in multiple sclerosis (dated by TCRdb to between 2018 and 2021). The receptor library was made with the immunoSEQ multiplex PCR assay. The table was pulled from immuneACCESS by TCRdb, which kept in-frame rearrangements only. Such tables lose some clones; where checked, under half of the loss comes from unresolved V genes, and the rest has no known cause. This sample lists about 110,000 clones; roughly 92% were detected once. The top ten hold just under 0.8% of the sample. Sequencing used peripheral blood, obtained in the third trimester of pregnancy. The receptors derive from a female donor in good health, enrolled as a control in a pregnancy study.

The chain links TRBV5-5 to TRBJ1-2; no clear D gene. The CDR3 runs to 13 residues. Per the germline V gene, CDR1 is SGHKS and CDR2 is YYEKEE (reference sequence). Deletions cut 4 bases from V and 8 bases from J, with 15 bases between. CDR3 loop: CASSPDGVQGYTF. As DNA, the CDR3 is TGTGCCAGCAGCCCCGACGGGGTACAAGGCTACACCTTC.

The chain joins TRBV20-1 to TRBJ1-5; D remains ambiguous. The germline gives CDR1 DFQATT, CDR2 SNEGSKA (reference sequence). The V and J ends lost 5 bases and 3 bases respectively, with 5 bases between them. This CDR3 spans 11 amino acids. DNA of the CDR3: TGCAGTGCTGGCCCCAATCAGCCCCAGCATTTT. Its protein product is CSAGPNQPQHF.

The CDR3 DNA is TGTGCCAGCAGCTCCGGGACAATCAAAAACATTCAGTACTTC. This translates into CASSSGTIKNIQYF. This chain joins TRBV7-3 and TRBJ2-4, with D possibly being TRBD1 (6 bases). From germline, CDR1 is SGHTA and CDR2 FQGTGA. CDR3 length: 14 residues. The ends were cut back, 4 bases at V and 3 bases at J, with 10 bases in the middle.

The chain links TRBV7-9 to TRBJ2-5, with 8 bases fitting TRBD1. V shed 5 bases, J shed 5 bases, and the junction held 10 bases outside the gene matches. This CDR3 spans 15 amino acids. In germline, CDR1 is SEHNR, CDR2 FQNEAQ (reference sequence). CDR3 region: CASSPWEDREETQYF. The CDR3, as DNA: TGTGCCAGCAGCCCTTGGGAGGACAGGGAGGAGACCCAGTACTTC.

The rearrangement links TRBV19 to TRBJ2-6, with TRBD1 matching 8 bases. The ends lost 9 bases at V and 2 bases at J; junction bases unmatched: 9. Germline V lookup: CDR1 LNHDA, CDR2 SQIVND (reference sequence). The CDR3 has 16 residues. CDR3 loop: CARSGQGAPGANVLTF. The CDR3 DNA follows: TGTGCCAGGAGTGGGCAGGGGGCGCCTGGGGCCAACGTCCTGACTTTC.

J is TRBJ2-2 and V is TRBV5-5, with D uncertain. Trimming took off 3 bases at V and 0 bases at J, with 15 bases between the two ends. The CDR3 length is 17 residues. The germline CDR1 and CDR2 sequences are SGHKS and YYEKEE (reference sequence). The CDR3 here is CASSSSFGQSNTGELFF. CDR3 nucleotide sequence: TGTGCCAGCAGCTCAAGCTTTGGTCAATCGAACACCGGGGAGCTGTTTTTT.

The chain has TRBV11-3 and TRBJ1-1; D gene uncertain. The CDR3 consists of 13 residues. Per germline, CDR1 SGHNT and CDR2 YENEEA. The V gene lost 3 bases and the J gene lost 2 bases, with 7 bases spanning the gap. The CDR3 is CASSFGGNTEAFF. Written as DNA, the CDR3 is TGTGCCAGCAGCTTCGGAGGAAACACTGAAGCTTTCTTT.

This rearrangement joins TRBV7-9 to TRBJ2-5; maybe TRBD2 (6 bases). Germline CDR1 and CDR2: SEHNR and FQNEAQ (reference sequence). Trimming shortened V by 6 bases and J by 4 bases, and 9 bases separated the two germline ends. CDR3 size: 12 residues. This CDR3 is CASSQGGETQYF. In DNA form, the CDR3 reads TGTGCCAGCAGTCAGGGAGGAGAGACCCAGTACTTC.

The rearrangement uses TRBV5-8 and TRBJ1-1; D gene uncertain. The ends were cut back, 4 bases at V and 3 bases at J, with 16 bases in the middle. The CDR3 runs to 15 residues. Germline CDR1 SGHTS, CDR2 YDEGEE. The CDR3 nucleotides read TGTGCCAGCAGCCGCTTAGTCCCCCTTTACACTGAAGCTTTCTTT. Residues: CASSRLVPLYTEAFF.

A word on this clone: Other DNA sequences of this sample code for an identical CDR3. The chain links TRBV7-9 to TRBJ2-5; TRBD1 is a possible D gene (5 bases). The CDR3 is made up of 13 amino acids. V was pared by 1 base and J by 5 bases, with 8 bases between. The germline gives CDR1 SEHNR, CDR2 FQNEAQ (reference sequence). The CDR3 is CASSLGGRETQYF. Written as DNA, the CDR3 is TGTGCCAGCAGCTTAGGGGGCCGGGAGACCCAGTACTTC.

V usage is TRBV5-1 and J usage is TRBJ1-2; D ambiguous. The CDR3 loop spans 16 amino acids. V lost 4 bases and J 8 bases, leaving 24 bases between the germline ends. Germline lookup yields CDR1 SGHRS and CDR2 YFSETQ. CDR3 residues: CASSPGRANPSGGYTF. The DNA of the CDR3 is TGCGCCAGCAGCCCCGGACGGGCCAACCCTTCGGGGGGCTACACCTTC.

This chain uses TRBV7-9 with TRBJ2-2; the D gene is possibly TRBD1 (5 bases). The CDR3 is 14 residues long. Germline V gene lookup returns CDR1 SEHNR and CDR2 FQNEAQ (reference sequence). V was pared by 8 bases and J by 1 base, with 11 bases between. Here the CDR3 DNA reads TGTGCCAGCTTAAGGCAGGGGAACACCGGGGAGCTGTTTTTT. Residues: CASLRQGNTGELFF.

J is TRBJ2-7 and V is TRBV7-9, with TRBD2 identical over 7 bases. Looked up from germline, CDR1 is SEHNR and CDR2 is FQNEAQ (reference sequence). Trimming took 5 bases from V and 7 from J; bases not matched to a gene: 5. This CDR3 has 12 residues. The CDR3, as DNA: TGTGCCAGCAGCGGGGGGGTGCGGGAGCAGTACTTC. Its protein product is CASSGGVREQYF.

The CDR3 protein is CASSQPVLSGEPRGNTIYF. The CDR3 nucleotides are TGCGCCAGCAGCCAACCGGTATTGTCGGGTGAACCTCGTGGAAACACCATATATTTT. V and J are TRBV4-1 and TRBJ1-3; D is unresolved. The V end lost 2 bases, the J end lost 3 bases, and 23 bases lay between the germline ends. In germline, CDR1 is MGHRA, CDR2 YSYEKL. The CDR3 loop spans 19 amino acids.

J is TRBJ2-3 and V is TRBV19, with a tentative D call TRBD1 (5 bases). Germline values: CDR1 LNHDA, CDR2 SQIVND (reference sequence). The CDR3 extends over 11 amino acids. Trimming pared 6 bases from V and 10 bases from J, leaving 11 bases between. The CDR3 nucleotides are TGTGCCAGTAGGGGATTAGGGGCGCAGTATTTT. Amino acid sequence: CASRGLGAQYF.